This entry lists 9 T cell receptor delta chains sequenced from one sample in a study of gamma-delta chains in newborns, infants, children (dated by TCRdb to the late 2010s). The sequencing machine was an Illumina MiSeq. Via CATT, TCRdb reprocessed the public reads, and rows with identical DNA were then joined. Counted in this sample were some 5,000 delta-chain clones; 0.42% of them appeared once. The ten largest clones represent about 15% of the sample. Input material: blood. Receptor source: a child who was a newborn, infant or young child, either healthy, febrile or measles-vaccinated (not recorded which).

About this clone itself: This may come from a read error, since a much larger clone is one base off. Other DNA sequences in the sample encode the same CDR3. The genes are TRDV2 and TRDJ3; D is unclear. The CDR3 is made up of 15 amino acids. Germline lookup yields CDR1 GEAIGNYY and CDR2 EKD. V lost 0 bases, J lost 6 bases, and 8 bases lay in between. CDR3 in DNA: TGTGCCTGTGACACCGGAATAAAGGACACCCGACAGATGTTTTTC. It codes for CACDTGIKDTRQMFF.

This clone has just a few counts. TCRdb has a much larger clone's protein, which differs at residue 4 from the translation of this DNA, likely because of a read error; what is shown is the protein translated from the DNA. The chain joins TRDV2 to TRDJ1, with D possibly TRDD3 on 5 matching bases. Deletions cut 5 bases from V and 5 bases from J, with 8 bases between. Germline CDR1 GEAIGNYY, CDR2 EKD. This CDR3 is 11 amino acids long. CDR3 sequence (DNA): TGTGCCTGTGGCATGGGGGATAAACTCATCTTT. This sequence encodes CACGMGDKLIF.

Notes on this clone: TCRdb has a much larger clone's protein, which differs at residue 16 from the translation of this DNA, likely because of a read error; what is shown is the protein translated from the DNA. The CDR3 is CACDTGAFDSWDTRQVFF. The DNA for the CDR3 is TGTGCCTGTGACACCGGAGCTTTCGACTCCTGGGACACCCGACAGGTGTTTTTC. V and J are TRDV2 and TRDJ3; TRDD3 might be the D (5 bases). Germline lookup yields CDR1 GEAIGNYY and CDR2 EKD. This CDR3 is built from 18 residues.

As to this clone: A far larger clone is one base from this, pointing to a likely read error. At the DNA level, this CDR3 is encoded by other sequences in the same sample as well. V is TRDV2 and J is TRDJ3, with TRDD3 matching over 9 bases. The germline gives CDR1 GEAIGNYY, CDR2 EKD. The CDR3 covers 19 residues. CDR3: CACDTVLGDLSWDTRQMFF. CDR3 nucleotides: TGTGCCTGCGACACCGTACTGGGGGACCTCTCCTGGGACACCCGACAGATGTTTTTC.

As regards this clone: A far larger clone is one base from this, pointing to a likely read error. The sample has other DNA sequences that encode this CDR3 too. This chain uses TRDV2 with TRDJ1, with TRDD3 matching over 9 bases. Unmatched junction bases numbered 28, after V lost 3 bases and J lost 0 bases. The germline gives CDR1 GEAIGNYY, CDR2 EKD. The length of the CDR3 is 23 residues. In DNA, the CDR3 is TGTGCCTGTGACCCCAAGCTACCCTTCAACCTACTAGGGGATACGATGTACACCGATAAACTCATCTTT. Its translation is CACDPKLPFNLLGDTMYTDKLIF.

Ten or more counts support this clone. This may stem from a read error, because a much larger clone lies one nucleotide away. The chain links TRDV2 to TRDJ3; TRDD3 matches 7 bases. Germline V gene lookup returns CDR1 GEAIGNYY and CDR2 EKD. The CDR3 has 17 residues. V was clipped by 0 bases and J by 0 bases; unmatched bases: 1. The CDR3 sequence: CACDTRGISWDTRQMFF. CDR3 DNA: TGTGCCTGTGACACCAGGGGGATCTCCTGGGACACCCGACAGATGTTTTTC.

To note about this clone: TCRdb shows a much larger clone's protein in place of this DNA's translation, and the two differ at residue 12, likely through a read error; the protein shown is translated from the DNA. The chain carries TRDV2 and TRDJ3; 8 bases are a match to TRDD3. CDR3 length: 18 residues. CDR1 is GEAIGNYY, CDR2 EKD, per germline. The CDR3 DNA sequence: TGTGCCTGTGACACGGCCTGGGGGAGCTCCTGGGGCACCCGACAGATGTTTTTC. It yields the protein CACDTAWGSSWGTRQMFF.

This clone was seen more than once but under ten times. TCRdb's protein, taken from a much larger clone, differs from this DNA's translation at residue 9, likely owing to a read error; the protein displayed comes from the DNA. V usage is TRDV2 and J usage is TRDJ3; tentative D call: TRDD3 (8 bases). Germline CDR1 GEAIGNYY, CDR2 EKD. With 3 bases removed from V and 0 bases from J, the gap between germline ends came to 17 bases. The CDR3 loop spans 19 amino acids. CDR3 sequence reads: CACDFLLGGTSWDTRQMFF. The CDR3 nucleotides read TGTGCCTGTGACTTCCTACTGGGGGGTACCTCCTGGGACACCCGACAGATGTTTTTC.

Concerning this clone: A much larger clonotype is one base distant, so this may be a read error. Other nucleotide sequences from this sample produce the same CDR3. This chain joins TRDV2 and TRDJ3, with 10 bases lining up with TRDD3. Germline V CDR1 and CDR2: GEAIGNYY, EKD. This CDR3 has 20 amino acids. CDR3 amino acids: CACDTVLGDPSSWDTRQMFF. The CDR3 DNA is TGTGCCTGCGACACCGTACTGGGGGATCCTAGCTCCTGGGACACCCGACAGATGTTTTTC.